This is a list of T cell receptor beta chains from one sample in a study of cytomegalovirus exposure and HLA in healthy donors. Clones were sequenced by immunoSEQ multiplex PCR, and TCRdb holds only the in-frame ones, with some missing. Among roughly 120,000 clones listed, under 90% were seen once. Sample: PBMCs. These receptor sequences come from a woman in her 30s in good health and CMV-seronegative. CDR3s include the opening cysteine and the closing phenylalanine or tryptophan. Each record gives: clone size, D gene, J gene, V gene, CDR3 protein, CDR3 DNA. D genes are given only for firm matches. Clone size is not always given. Where it is, it says once, few, many or a class for expanded clones.

abundance: few; d_gene: TRBD2; j_gene: TRBJ2-2; v_gene: TRBV5-1; CDR3aa: CASSWARLAGGDTGELFF; CDR3nt: TGCGCCAGCAGCTGGGCCCGACTAGCGGGAGGGGACACCGGGGAGCTGTTTTTT
abundance: NA; d_gene: NA; j_gene: TRBJ1-1; v_gene: TRBV30; CDR3aa: CAWGIGGKTEAFF; CDR3nt: TGTGCCTGGGGTATTGGGGGCAAGACTGAAGCTTTCTTT
abundance: NA; d_gene: NA; j_gene: TRBJ2-7; v_gene: TRBV28; CDR3aa: CASSLGQVPNEQYF; CDR3nt: TGTGCCAGCAGTTTAGGGCAGGTCCCAAACGAGCAGTACTTC
abundance: once; d_gene: TRBD1; j_gene: TRBJ1-1; v_gene: TRBV6-1; CDR3aa: CASSRTGGTEAFF; CDR3nt: TGTGCCAGCAGTAGGACAGGGGGCACTGAAGCTTTCTTT
abundance: few; d_gene: TRBD1; j_gene: TRBJ2-7; v_gene: TRBV5-1; CDR3aa: CASSSGQGMGEQYF; CDR3nt: TGCGCCAGCAGCTCGGGACAGGGGATGGGCGAGCAGTACTTC
abundance: NA; d_gene: NA; j_gene: TRBJ1-5; v_gene: TRBV19; CDR3aa: CASSPRVSSNQPQHF; CDR3nt: TGTGCCAGTAGCCCGAGGGTTTCCAGCAATCAGCCCCAGCATTTT
abundance: once; d_gene: TRBD2; j_gene: TRBJ2-5; v_gene: TRBV5-1; CDR3aa: CASSLVAGLQETQYF; CDR3nt: TGCGCCAGCAGCTTGGTAGCGGGGCTTCAAGAGACCCAGTACTTC
abundance: NA; d_gene: TRBD1; j_gene: TRBJ1-5; v_gene: TRBV19; CDR3aa: CASSALDRAFSNQPQHF; CDR3nt: TGTGCCAGTAGTGCGCTCGACAGGGCTTTTAGCAATCAGCCCCAGCATTTT
abundance: NA; d_gene: NA; j_gene: TRBJ2-7; v_gene: TRBV18; CDR3aa: CASSDLANEQYF; CDR3nt: TGTGCCAGCTCAGATCTGGCCAACGAGCAGTACTTC
abundance: NA; d_gene: TRBD1; j_gene: TRBJ1-2; v_gene: TRBV11-2; CDR3aa: CASSSGQGAHGYTF; CDR3nt: TGTGCCAGCAGCAGTGGACAGGGGGCACATGGCTACACCTTC
abundance: few; d_gene: NA; j_gene: TRBJ2-3; v_gene: TRBV7-6; CDR3aa: CASSSLTSTDTQYF; CDR3nt: TGTGCCAGCAGCTCTCTTACTAGCACAGATACGCAGTATTTT
abundance: NA; d_gene: NA; j_gene: TRBJ2-2; v_gene: TRBV9; CDR3aa: CASSVRGGLKTGELFF; CDR3nt: TGTGCCAGCAGCGTCCGCGGCGGGCTAAAGACCGGGGAGCTGTTTTTT
abundance: NA; d_gene: TRBD2; j_gene: TRBJ2-1; v_gene: TRBV28; CDR3aa: CASSSQAGEGGWQFF; CDR3nt: TGTGCCAGCAGTTCCCAAGCGGGAGAAGGGGGTTGGCAGTTCTTC
abundance: NA; d_gene: NA; j_gene: TRBJ2-7; v_gene: TRBV19; CDR3aa: CASSEGYEQYF; CDR3nt: TGTGCCAGTAGCGAGGGCTACGAGCAGTACTTC
abundance: few; d_gene: NA; j_gene: TRBJ2-7; v_gene: TRBV5-3; CDR3aa: CARSLIWWGECEQYF; CDR3nt: TGTGCCAGAAGCTTAATTTGGTGGGGCGAGTGCGAGCAGTACTTC
abundance: NA; d_gene: TRBD2; j_gene: TRBJ2-1; v_gene: TRBV28; CDR3aa: CASSPSHGSSGRAGNEQFF; CDR3nt: TGTGCCAGCAGTCCATCACACGGGTCTAGCGGGAGGGCGGGTAATGAGCAGTTCTTC
abundance: NA; d_gene: TRBD1; j_gene: TRBJ1-1; v_gene: TRBV28; CDR3aa: CASSYSTSGGTEAFF; CDR3nt: TGTGCCAGCAGTTACTCGACGTCAGGGGGCACTGAAGCTTTCTTT
abundance: once; d_gene: NA; j_gene: TRBJ2-7; v_gene: TRBV10-2; CDR3aa: CASSQSYEQYF; CDR3nt: TGCGCCAGCAGCCAGTCCTACGAGCAGTACTTC
abundance: once; d_gene: NA; j_gene: TRBJ1-3; v_gene: TRBV7-2; CDR3aa: CASSLSPPGRYSGNTIYF; CDR3nt: TGTGCCAGCAGCTTAAGTCCCCCCGGCAGGTACTCTGGAAACACCATATATTTT
abundance: NA; d_gene: NA; j_gene: TRBJ2-7; v_gene: TRBV25-1; CDR3aa: CASQVDSRYEQYF; CDR3nt: TGTGCCAGCCAAGTCGACAGCCGCTACGAGCAGTACTTC
abundance: NA; d_gene: NA; j_gene: TRBJ2-5; v_gene: TRBV27; CDR3aa: CASSFDDSQETQYF; CDR3nt: TGTGCCAGCAGTTTTGATGACAGCCAAGAGACCCAGTACTTC
abundance: NA; d_gene: NA; j_gene: TRBJ1-1; v_gene: TRBV18; CDR3aa: CASSPSENTEAFF; CDR3nt: TGTGCCAGCTCACCTTCAGAGAACACTGAAGCTTTCTTT
abundance: NA; d_gene: TRBD2; j_gene: TRBJ2-5; v_gene: TRBV19; CDR3aa: CASSIRASGNQETQYF; CDR3nt: TGTGCCAGTAGTATTCGCGCTAGCGGGAACCAAGAGACCCAGTACTTC
abundance: NA; d_gene: NA; j_gene: TRBJ1-3; v_gene: TRBV9; CDR3aa: CASSAGASTGNTIYF; CDR3nt: TGTGCCAGCAGCGCAGGGGCCTCGACTGGAAACACCATATATTTT
abundance: NA; d_gene: NA; j_gene: TRBJ1-5; v_gene: TRBV6-1; CDR3aa: CASTKSAGNQPQHF; CDR3nt: TGTGCCAGCACCAAGTCAGCGGGCAATCAGCCCCAGCATTTT
abundance: NA; d_gene: NA; j_gene: TRBJ2-1; v_gene: TRBV6-1; CDR3aa: CASTLGGVNEQFF; CDR3nt: TGTGCCAGCACCCTAGGGGGGGTCAATGAGCAGTTCTTC
abundance: NA; d_gene: TRBD1; j_gene: TRBJ2-4; v_gene: TRBV28; CDR3aa: CASSSPVDRAANIQYF; CDR3nt: TGTGCCAGCAGTTCCCCGGTAGACAGGGCGGCAAACATTCAGTACTTC
abundance: once; d_gene: TRBD1; j_gene: TRBJ1-1; v_gene: TRBV7-9; CDR3aa: CASSLPTGGNTEAFF; CDR3nt: TGTGCCAGCAGCCTCCCGACAGGGGGGAACACTGAAGCTTTCTTT
abundance: NA; d_gene: NA; j_gene: TRBJ1-1; v_gene: TRBV30; CDR3aa: CAWSKDSLNTEAFF; CDR3nt: TGTGCCTGGAGTAAGGACAGCTTGAACACTGAAGCTTTCTTT
abundance: NA; d_gene: TRBD1; j_gene: TRBJ2-7; v_gene: TRBV18; CDR3aa: CASSLAGTDYEQYF; CDR3nt: TGTGCCAGCTCACTCGCCGGGACAGACTACGAGCAGTACTTC
abundance: NA; d_gene: NA; j_gene: TRBJ2-3; v_gene: TRBV13; CDR3aa: CASSKTVGSTDTQYF; CDR3nt: TGTGCCAGCAGCAAGACAGTCGGTTCCACAGATACGCAGTATTTT
abundance: NA; d_gene: NA; j_gene: TRBJ1-5; v_gene: TRBV6-1; CDR3aa: CASSVRGQPQHF; CDR3nt: TGTGCCAGCAGTGTTCGAGGGCAGCCCCAGCATTTT
abundance: NA; d_gene: NA; j_gene: TRBJ2-6; v_gene: TRBV10-2; CDR3aa: CASSDRGTGANVLTF; CDR3nt: TGCGCCAGCAGTGATAGGGGAACTGGGGCCAACGTCCTGACTTTC
abundance: few; d_gene: NA; j_gene: TRBJ2-2; v_gene: TRBV2; CDR3aa: CASRPGMVTGELFF; CDR3nt: TGTGCCAGCAGGCCGGGAATGGTCACCGGGGAGCTGTTTTTT
abundance: NA; d_gene: NA; j_gene: TRBJ2-3; v_gene: TRBV21-1; CDR3aa: CASSKALTGECTDTQYF; CDR3nt: TGTGCCAGCAGCAAAGCGCTTACGGGAGAGTGCACAGATACGCAGTATTTT
abundance: few; d_gene: TRBD1; j_gene: TRBJ2-5; v_gene: TRBV5-1; CDR3aa: CASSSSDRVRGETQYF; CDR3nt: TGCGCCAGCAGCTCCAGTGACAGGGTGAGGGGAGAGACCCAGTACTTC
abundance: NA; d_gene: TRBD2; j_gene: TRBJ2-1; v_gene: TRBV4-1; CDR3aa: CASSQEPGLAGNEQFF; CDR3nt: TGCGCCAGCAGCCAAGAACCGGGACTAGCGGGAAATGAGCAGTTCTTC
abundance: NA; d_gene: NA; j_gene: TRBJ2-1; v_gene: TRBV15; CDR3aa: CATSRDPAVNNEQFF; CDR3nt: TGTGCCACCAGCAGAGATCCAGCGGTAAACAATGAGCAGTTCTTC
abundance: NA; d_gene: TRBD2; j_gene: TRBJ2-7; v_gene: TRBV28; CDR3aa: CASAGGSYEQYF; CDR3nt: TGTGCCTCTGCGGGGGGCTCCTACGAGCAGTACTTC
abundance: NA; d_gene: NA; j_gene: TRBJ2-5; v_gene: TRBV27; CDR3aa: CASSPRIKVKETQYF; CDR3nt: TGTGCCAGCAGCCCTAGGATAAAAGTAAAAGAGACCCAGTACTTC
abundance: NA; d_gene: TRBD1; j_gene: TRBJ2-3; v_gene: TRBV11-3; CDR3aa: CASSLSTGGRTDTQYF; CDR3nt: TGTGCCAGCAGCCTAAGTACAGGGGGCCGCACAGATACGCAGTATTTT
abundance: once; d_gene: TRBD2; j_gene: TRBJ2-2; v_gene: TRBV5-4; CDR3aa: CASSAGLAGIGELFF; CDR3nt: TGTGCCAGCAGCGCGGGACTAGCGGGAATCGGGGAGCTGTTTTTT
abundance: NA; d_gene: NA; j_gene: TRBJ2-1; v_gene: TRBV27; CDR3aa: CASSQGRYNEQFF; CDR3nt: TGTGCCAGCAGTCAAGGCAGGTACAATGAGCAGTTCTTC
abundance: NA; d_gene: NA; j_gene: TRBJ2-1; v_gene: TRBV30; CDR3aa: CAWSDTKSSYNEQFF; CDR3nt: TGTGCCTGGAGTGACACTAAGAGCTCCTACAATGAGCAGTTCTTC
abundance: NA; d_gene: TRBD2; j_gene: TRBJ2-2; v_gene: TRBV30; CDR3aa: CAWSRLAGLNTGELFF; CDR3nt: TGTGCCTGGAGTAGACTAGCGGGGTTGAACACCGGGGAGCTGTTTTTT
abundance: NA; d_gene: NA; j_gene: TRBJ2-7; v_gene: TRBV19; CDR3aa: CASTSDGGPYEQYF; CDR3nt: TGTGCCAGTACCTCCGACGGGGGGCCCTACGAGCAGTACTTC
abundance: NA; d_gene: TRBD2; j_gene: TRBJ2-1; v_gene: TRBV25-1; CDR3aa: CASREGLAGEYPNEQFF; CDR3nt: TGTGCCAGCAGGGAGGGACTAGCGGGAGAATATCCCAATGAGCAGTTCTTC
abundance: NA; d_gene: NA; j_gene: TRBJ2-1; v_gene: TRBV5-4; CDR3aa: CASSLEQYSEQFF; CDR3nt: TGTGCCAGCAGCTTGGAACAGTACAGTGAGCAGTTCTTC
abundance: NA; d_gene: NA; j_gene: TRBJ1-5; v_gene: TRBV6-4; CDR3aa: CASSDQGGSQPQHF; CDR3nt: TGTGCCAGCAGTGACCAAGGCGGGAGTCAGCCCCAGCATTTT
abundance: NA; d_gene: TRBD1; j_gene: TRBJ1-5; v_gene: TRBV18; CDR3aa: CASSPPGQGGLNQPQHF; CDR3nt: TGTGCCAGCTCACCACCGGGACAGGGAGGGCTCAATCAGCCCCAGCATTTT
abundance: NA; d_gene: NA; j_gene: TRBJ2-3; v_gene: TRBV7-2; CDR3aa: CASSPARDTQYF; CDR3nt: TGTGCCAGCAGCCCCGCCCGGGATACGCAGTATTTT
abundance: NA; d_gene: TRBD2; j_gene: TRBJ2-7; v_gene: TRBV10-3; CDR3aa: CAISGTSGSYEQYF; CDR3nt: TGTGCCATCAGCGGGACTAGCGGGAGTTACGAGCAGTACTTC
abundance: few; d_gene: TRBD1; j_gene: TRBJ1-2; v_gene: TRBV7-9; CDR3aa: CASSLQGAQDYYGYTF; CDR3nt: TGTGCCAGCAGCTTACAGGGGGCGCAGGATTATTATGGCTACACCTTC